This T cell receptor beta chain was sequenced in a study of CD8 T cells in ankylosing spondylitis. Overall study findings and caveats: According to the report, clones linked to the disease were significantly enriched in matched synovial fluid samples taken from ankylosing spondylitis patients. With a CD8+ phenotype, disease-linked clones were relatively rare in peripheral blood. A TCR beta motif made of several highly homologous variants seemed typical of ankylosing spondylitis blood. Some motif variants had been reported before (in reactive arthritis synovial fluid and blood).

The CDR3 is made up of 14 amino acids. Per germline, CDR1 DFQATT and CDR2 SNEGSKA (reference sequence). Trimming stripped 3 bases from V and 6 bases from J, with 18 bases between. TCRdb processed the 5' RACE reads anew with MiXCR; each CDR3 protein has one entry. The sample records approximately 240,000 distinct CDR3 sequences, 20% to 30% being singletons. A word on this clonotype: Its antigen is as yet unknown.

The V gene is TRBV20-1, the J gene TRBJ2-7; weak D call: TRBD2 (6 bases). What was sequenced was blood, either unsorted or a sorted T cell fraction (not recorded which). This clonotype was obtained from a male donor with ankylosing spondylitis or in good health (not recorded which). CDR3 bases: TGCAGTGCTAGTTCAGGTCTAGCGATGGCCGAGCAGTACTTC. This codes for CSASSGLAMAEQYF.